This T cell receptor (beta chain) was sequenced for a study of cytomegalovirus exposure and HLA in healthy donors. In regard to this clone: Its cognate antigen is unknown.

These donors counted as nominally healthy when sampled, but unrecorded immune exposures were likely. Overall study findings and caveats: In a later analysis, TCR beta V- and J-gene trimming showed a link to a missense DCLRE1C variant.

PCR used 60 Vbeta primers and 13 Jbeta primers. This table comes from immunoSEQ multiplex PCR, and its TCRdb copy is limited to in-frame clones, with some not included. This table holds nearly 110,000 clones, 75% found once. Germline V lookup: CDR1 MNHNY, CDR2 SVGAGI (reference sequence). V was trimmed by 0 bases and J by 3 bases, leaving 13 bases between them. The CDR3 extends over 16 amino acids. The V gene is TRBV6-6, the J gene TRBJ2-3; D is perhaps TRBD2 (6 bases). This TCR was recovered from a man in his forties in good health and CMV-seronegative. The sample was PBMCs. The chain's CDR3 is CASSYSNLARTDTQYF. CDR3 nucleotide sequence: TGTGCCAGCAGTTACTCGAACCTAGCGAGGACAGATACGCAGTATTTT.